This is a list of T cell receptor beta chains from one sample in a study of response to subunit inactivated influenza vaccine. TCRdb reanalysed the RT-PCR reads using MiXCR and keeps one entry per CDR3 protein. The table records roughly 790,000 distinct CDR3 sequences, 21% of them present only once. Sequencing was performed on PBMCs from blood, taken roughly 5 days after vaccination. Receptors were obtained from a man aged 50-59 years who received an inactivated influenza vaccine. The CDR3 runs from the conserved cysteine through the conserved F or W. Each record gives: J gene, clone size, V gene, D gene, CDR3 protein, CDR3 DNA. D genes are given only for firm matches. Clone size is not always given. Where it is, it says once, few, many or a class for expanded clones.

>TRBJ2-3|few|TRBV4-3|TRBD2
CASSQDSGGARADTQYF
TGCGCCAGCAGCCAAGACAGCGGGGGGGCCAGAGCAGATACGCAGTATTTT
>TRBJ1-2|.|TRBV9|.
CASSPNSMVGYGYTF
TGTGCCAGCAGCCCCAACAGCATGGTGGGCTATGGCTACACCTTC
>TRBJ2-3|many|TRBV4-3|.
CASSQDRDTQYF
TGCGCCAGCAGCCAAGACAGAGATACGCAGTATTTT
>TRBJ1-1|.|TRBV7-2|.
CASSLLASGTEAFF
TGTGCCAGCAGCTTATTGGCCAGCGGAACTGAAGCTTTCTTT
>TRBJ2-7|few|TRBV7-9|.
CASSLSYRHWNYEQYF
TGTGCCAGCAGCTTAAGTTATAGGCATTGGAACTACGAGCAGTACTTC
>TRBJ1-1|.|TRBV4-3|.
CASSQEVGWALGAFF
TGCGCCAGCAGCCAAGAGGTAGGGTGGGCTCTCGGAGCTTTCTTT
>TRBJ1-2|few|TRBV20-1|TRBD1
CSVATGTGYGYTF
TGCAGTGTCGCTACAGGGACAGGCTATGGCTACACCTTC
>TRBJ2-2|few|TRBV15|.
CATSSYKDPLLLRPGELFF
TGTGCCACCAGCAGTTACAAGGACCCCCTACTTCTAAGACCCGGGGAGCTGTTTTTT
>TRBJ2-7|once|TRBV24-1|TRBD1
CATSATGGTYEQYF
TGTGCCACCAGTGCCACAGGGGGCACTTACGAGCAGTACTTC
>TRBJ2-7|few|TRBV6-1|TRBD2
CASSPPPGREGRYEQYF
TGTGCCAGCAGTCCTCCCCCGGGTCGGGAGGGCCGTTACGAGCAGTACTTC
>TRBJ2-7|few|TRBV7-9|.
CASSYSYGDEQYF
TGTGCCAGCAGCTACTCCTACGGGGACGAGCAGTACTTC
>TRBJ2-2|.|TRBV11-2|TRBD2
CASSTERLAWGELFF
TGTGCCAGCAGCACGGAGCGACTAGCGTGGGGGGAGCTGTTTTTT
>TRBJ2-2|.|TRBV20-1|.
CSARDRSGWNTGELFF
TGCAGTGCTAGAGATAGGAGCGGGTGGAACACCGGGGAGCTGTTTTTT
>TRBJ2-5|few|TRBV27|.
CASRQRDGETQYF
TGTGCCAGCAGGCAAAGGGACGGAGAGACCCAGTACTTC
>TRBJ2-4|many|TRBV11-2|.
CASSPQPGVAKNIQYF
TGTGCCAGCAGCCCACAACCCGGGGTCGCCAAAAACATTCAGTACTTC
>TRBJ1-6|few|TRBV3-1|.
CASSQVRAASSYNSPLHF
TGTGCCAGCAGCCAAGTGAGGGCTGCCAGCTCCTATAATTCACCCCTCCACTTT
>TRBJ2-1|many|TRBV6-1|.
CASRPRTSFYSYNEQFF
TGTGCCAGCAGGCCACGAACTAGCTTCTACTCCTACAATGAGCAGTTCTTC
>TRBJ2-1|.|TRBV15|TRBD2
CATSRDLRAGNEQFF
TGTGCCACCAGCAGAGATCTAAGAGCGGGGAATGAGCAGTTCTTC
>TRBJ1-1|.|TRBV4-2|.
CASSQLGRDTEAFF
TGTGCCAGCAGCCAATTGGGTCGGGACACTGAAGCTTTCTTT
>TRBJ1-5|.|TRBV9|.
CASSVVTDTNQPQHF
TGTGCCAGCAGCGTAGTGACGGACACCAATCAGCCCCAGCATTTT
>TRBJ2-3|.|TRBV7-9|TRBD1
CASSLVQGYPDTQYF
TGTGCCAGCAGCTTAGTACAGGGGTACCCAGATACGCAGTATTTT
>TRBJ1-4|.|TRBV15|TRBD1
CATSNPRPGTGEEKLFF
TGTGCCACCAGCAACCCTAGGCCCGGGACAGGGGAAGAAAAACTGTTTTTT
>TRBJ2-7|few|TRBV15|.
CATSRGATYEQYF
TGTGCCACCAGCAGAGGGGCTACCTACGAGCAGTACTTC
>TRBJ1-5|.|TRBV28|.
CASSWGQRQPQHF
TGTGCCAGCAGTTGGGGGCAACGTCAGCCCCAGCATTTT
>TRBJ2-1|few|TRBV29-1|.
CSVDVGLEQFF
TGCAGCGTTGATGTGGGGCTTGAGCAGTTCTTC
>TRBJ2-7|.|TRBV7-9|.
CASSLGAAEFEQYF
TGTGCCAGCAGCTTAGGAGCGGCAGAGTTCGAGCAGTACTTC
>TRBJ2-1|.|TRBV7-6|TRBD2
CASSPLAGVLDEQFF
TGTGCCAGCAGTCCACTAGCGGGAGTTCTAGATGAGCAGTTCTTC
>TRBJ1-5|.|TRBV6-2/TRBV6-3|TRBD1
CASSQSTTGALQPQHF
TGTGCCAGCAGCCAATCCACGACAGGGGCCCTTCAGCCCCAGCATTTT
>TRBJ2-1|.|TRBV13|.
CASSGGLRDNEQFF
TGTGCCAGCAGCGGTGGTTTACGCGACAATGAGCAGTTCTTC
>TRBJ1-5|few|TRBV5-1|TRBD1
CASSLTGGHQPQHF
TGCGCCAGCAGTTTGACAGGGGGCCATCAGCCCCAGCATTTT
>TRBJ2-7|few|TRBV25-1|.
CASSDKGREQYF
TGTGCCAGCAGTGACAAGGGGCGCGAGCAGTACTTC
>TRBJ1-6|many|TRBV12-3/TRBV12-4|TRBD1
CASRTGTGAYSPLHF
TGTGCCAGCAGGACCGGGACAGGGGCGTATTCACCCCTCCACTTT
>TRBJ2-1|few|TRBV6-1|TRBD2
CASSASGGSYNEQFF
TGTGCCAGCAGTGCCAGCGGGGGGTCCTACAATGAGCAGTTCTTC
>TRBJ2-3|.|TRBV29-1|TRBD2
CSVVRAGATDTQYF
TGCAGCGTTGTACGAGCGGGGGCCACAGATACGCAGTATTTT
>TRBJ2-2|.|TRBV29-1|.
CSAARDLNTGELFF
TGCAGCGCAGCTAGGGACCTGAACACCGGGGAGCTGTTTTTT
>TRBJ2-2|.|TRBV7-7|.
CASSLEAWTGELFF
TGTGCTAGCAGCTTAGAGGCTTGGACCGGGGAGCTGTTTTTT
>TRBJ2-7|once|TRBV7-9|.
CASSFGHDSYEQYF
TGTGCCAGCAGCTTCGGCCATGACTCCTACGAGCAGTACTTC
>TRBJ2-5|.|TRBV28|.
CASSLYGKGQETQYF
TGTGCCAGCAGTTTATACGGGAAGGGTCAAGAGACCCAGTACTTC
>TRBJ2-7|few|TRBV5-1|.
CASSLVLGGRSYEQYF
TGCGCCAGCAGCTTGGTACTGGGGGGTAGGTCCTACGAGCAGTACTTC
>TRBJ2-7|.|TRBV20-1|.
CSARDLSRGAYEQYF
TGCAGTGCTAGAGATCTGTCAAGGGGGGCCTACGAGCAGTACTTC
>TRBJ1-5|.|TRBV7-2|.
CASSPRGGRSNQPQHF
TGTGCCAGCAGCCCCCGTGGAGGGAGGAGCAATCAGCCCCAGCATTTT
>TRBJ2-2|.|TRBV12-3/TRBV12-4|TRBD1
CASIKSGGVVTGELFF
TGTGCCAGCATTAAGTCAGGGGGCGTCGTCACCGGGGAGCTGTTTTTT
>TRBJ2-1|few|TRBV7-2|.
CASSPGRFTYNEQFF
TGTGCCAGCAGCCCGGGGAGGTTCACCTACAATGAGCAGTTCTTC
>TRBJ2-1|.|TRBV6-5|.
CASSYEKGAYNEQFF
TGTGCCAGCAGTTACGAAAAGGGGGCCTACAATGAGCAGTTCTTC
>TRBJ2-5|few|TRBV9|TRBD2
CASSTSGSNQETQYF
TGTGCCAGCAGCACGAGCGGGAGTAACCAAGAGACCCAGTACTTC
>TRBJ2-5|.|TRBV6-5|.
CASSYSAYTQRETQYF
TGTGCCAGCAGTTACTCGGCATATACCCAACGGGAGACCCAGTACTTC
>TRBJ2-5|.|TRBV4-1|TRBD2
CASSQDPKLAGGPQETQYF
TGCGCCAGCAGCCAAGATCCGAAACTAGCGGGAGGTCCCCAAGAGACCCAGTACTTC
>TRBJ2-7|.|TRBV11-2|TRBD2
CASSASGTFSYEQYF
TGTGCCAGCAGCGCTAGCGGGACCTTCTCCTACGAGCAGTACTTC
>TRBJ2-7|.|TRBV6-5|.
CASSYKRLGRVYEQYF
TGTGCCAGCAGTTACAAAAGGCTGGGCAGGGTCTACGAGCAGTACTTC
>TRBJ2-1|many|TRBV20-1|.
CSALDKWLTLNEQFF
TGCAGTGCACTAGACAAATGGCTTACCCTCAATGAGCAGTTCTTC
>TRBJ2-1|few|TRBV12-3/TRBV12-4|.
CASSAGQIISYEQFF
TGTGCCAGCAGTGCGGGACAGATAATATCCTATGAGCAGTTCTTC
>TRBJ2-7|.|TRBV7-2|TRBD1
CASSNRDRWGHEQYF
TGTGCCAGCAGCAACCGGGACAGGTGGGGCCACGAGCAGTACTTC
>TRBJ2-1|few|TRBV2|TRBD1
CASLRTGGRGEQFF
TGTGCCAGCCTAAGGACAGGGGGCAGGGGTGAGCAGTTCTTC
>TRBJ2-1|.|TRBV20-1|TRBD2
CSARSSGGVYYNEQFF
TGCAGTGCTAGGTCTTCGGGAGGGGTCTACTACAATGAGCAGTTCTTC
>TRBJ2-7|.|TRBV15|.
CATSRESYSYEQYF
TGTGCCACCAGCAGAGAGTCCTATTCCTACGAGCAGTACTTC
>TRBJ2-2|few|TRBV5-1|TRBD1
CASTPGQGNTGELFF
TGCGCCAGCACACCGGGACAGGGTAACACCGGGGAGCTGTTTTTT
>TRBJ2-2|few|TRBV7-2|.
CASSLVRATNTGELFF
TGTGCCAGCAGCTTAGTCAGGGCAACGAACACCGGGGAGCTGTTTTTT